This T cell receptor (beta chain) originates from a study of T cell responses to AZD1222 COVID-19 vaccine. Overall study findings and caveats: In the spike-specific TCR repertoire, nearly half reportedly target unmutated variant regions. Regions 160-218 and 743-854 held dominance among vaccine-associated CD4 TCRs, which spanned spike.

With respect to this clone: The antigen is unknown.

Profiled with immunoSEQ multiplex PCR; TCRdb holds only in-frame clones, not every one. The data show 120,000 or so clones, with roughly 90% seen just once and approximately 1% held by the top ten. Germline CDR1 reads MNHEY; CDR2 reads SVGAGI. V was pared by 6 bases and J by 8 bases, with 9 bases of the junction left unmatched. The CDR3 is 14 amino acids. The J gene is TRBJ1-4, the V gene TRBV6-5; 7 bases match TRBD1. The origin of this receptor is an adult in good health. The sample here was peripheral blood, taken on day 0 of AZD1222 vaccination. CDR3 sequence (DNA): TGTGCCAGCAGAGCGGACAGGTTAAAAGAAAAACTGTTTTTT. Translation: CASRADRLKEKLFF.